One sample yielded the 5 T cell receptor beta chains listed below, sequenced in a study of cytomegalovirus exposure and HLA in healthy donors. PCR employed 60 Vbeta and 13 Jbeta primers. Sequenced by immunoSEQ multiplex PCR; TCRdb stores in-frame clones only, minus some. The repertoire consists of 120,000 or so clones, with approximately 84% occurring once and the leading ten covering under 5%. Sequencing was performed on PBMCs. Source of these receptors: a young man in good health and CMV-seropositive.

This chain links TRBV7-9 with TRBJ2-5; 8 positions match TRBD1. V gave up 5 bases and J gave up 3 bases; unmatched junction bases: 5. CDR3 length: 14 residues. Germline CDR1 reads SEHNR; CDR2 reads FQNEAQ (reference sequence). The CDR3 here is CASSPGQGKETQYF. The CDR3, as DNA: TGTGCCAGCAGCCCCGGACAGGGTAAAGAGACCCAGTACTTC.

This chain uses TRBV19 with TRBJ1-1; D possibly corresponds to TRBD1 (5 bases). This CDR3 is 14 amino acids long. Germline values: CDR1 LNHDA, CDR2 SQIVND (reference sequence). The V end lost 3 bases, the J end lost 4 bases, and 12 bases lay between the germline ends. The CDR3 protein is CASSIVGGGTEAFF. For the CDR3, the DNA is TGTGCCAGTAGTATTGTTGGGGGAGGCACTGAAGCTTTCTTT. The full variable domain, with the rest looked up from reference TRBV19 and TRBJ1-1, is DGGITQSPKYLFRKEGQNVTLSCEQNLNHDAMYWYRQDPGQGLRLIYYSQIVNDFQKGDIAEGYSVSREKKESFPLTVTSAQKNPTAFYLCASSIVGGGTEAFFGQGTRLTVV.

The sample holds one count of this clone. J is TRBJ1-1 and V is TRBV27; no firm D call. Trimming took 6 bases from V and 2 from J, leaving 10 bases between them. The length of the CDR3 is 13 residues. CDR1 and CDR2 (germline): MNHEY, SMNVEV (reference sequence). The CDR3 reads CASSPSLNTEAFF. CDR3 sequence (DNA): TGTGCCAGCAGCCCGAGCCTTAACACTGAAGCTTTCTTT.

The chain uses TRBV2 and TRBJ2-5, with TRBD2 matching 12 bases. Germline V CDR1 and CDR2: SNHLY, FYNNEI. V trimming: 11 bases; J trimming: 1 base; junction bases outside the gene matches: 11. The CDR3 is made up of 16 amino acids. Here the CDR3 DNA reads TGTGCCGGAGCAATTGCTAGCGGGAGGGCCCAAGAGACCCAGTACTTC. As protein: CAGAIASGRAQETQYF.

This chain joins TRBV19 and TRBJ1-5, with TRBD1 matching over 10 bases. Germline values: CDR1 LNHDA, CDR2 SQIVND (reference sequence). With 7 bases clipped from V and 6 bases from J, the junction kept 15 bases outside the gene matches. The CDR3 extends over 17 amino acids. CDR3 region: CASILKPGQGSGQPQHF. In DNA form, the CDR3 reads TGTGCCAGTATTCTCAAACCGGGACAGGGGTCGGGTCAGCCCCAGCATTTT.